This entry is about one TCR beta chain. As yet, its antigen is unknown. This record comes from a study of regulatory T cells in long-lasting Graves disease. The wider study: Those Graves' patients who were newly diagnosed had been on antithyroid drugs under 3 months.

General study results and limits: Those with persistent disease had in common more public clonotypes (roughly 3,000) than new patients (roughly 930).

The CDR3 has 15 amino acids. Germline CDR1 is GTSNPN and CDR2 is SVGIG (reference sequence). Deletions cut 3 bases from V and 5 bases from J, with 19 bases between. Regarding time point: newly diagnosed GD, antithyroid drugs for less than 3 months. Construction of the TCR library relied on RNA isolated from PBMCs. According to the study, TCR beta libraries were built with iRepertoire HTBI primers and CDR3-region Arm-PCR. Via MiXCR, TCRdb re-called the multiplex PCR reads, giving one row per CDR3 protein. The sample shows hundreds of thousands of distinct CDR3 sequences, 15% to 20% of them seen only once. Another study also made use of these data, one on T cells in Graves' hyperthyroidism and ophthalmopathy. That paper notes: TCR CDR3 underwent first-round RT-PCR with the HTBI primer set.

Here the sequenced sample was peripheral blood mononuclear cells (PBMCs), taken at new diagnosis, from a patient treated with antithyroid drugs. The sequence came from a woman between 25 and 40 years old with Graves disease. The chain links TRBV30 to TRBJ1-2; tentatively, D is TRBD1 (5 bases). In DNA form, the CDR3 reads TGTGCCTGGAGCAAACCGGGACGGGGATATTATGGCTACACCTTC. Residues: CAWSKPGRGYYGYTF.